This TCR beta chain comes out of a study of Ad26.COV2.S vaccination and SARS-CoV-2 variants. Method: immunoSEQ multiplex PCR; TCRdb's copy keeps in-frame clones and lacks some. The repertoire holds fewer than 400,000 clones, with just over 85% as singletons. Study-level points and caveats: Breadth and depth estimates from TCRs may understate total T cell responses. People who got the vaccine had more spike-specific TCR breadth than people who got placebo.

In regard to this clone: What it binds is not known.

The germline V gene encodes CDR1 MNHEY and CDR2 SVGAGI. Trimming cost V 5 bases and J 4 bases; bases outside gene matches: 4. CDR3 length equals 14 residues. The treatment denotes: roughly 20 received Ad26.COV2.S at low or high dose, single or two shots; roughly five received placebo; per-sample allocation not given. Specimens were obtained on day 63 following the first vaccine or placebo injection. The chain has TRBV6-5 and TRBJ1-2; 10 bases match TRBD1. This specimen consisted of peripheral blood, obtained in a trial of Ad26.COV2.S vaccine versus placebo. This TCR was recovered from a person between 18 and 65 years old who received the Ad26.COV2.S COVID-19 vaccine or a placebo. The DNA for the CDR3 is TGTGCCAGCAGTCCGACAGGGGGCGGCTATGGCTACACCTTC. Its protein product is CASSPTGGGYGYTF.